The 22 T cell receptor beta chains given below trace back to one sample, sequenced in a study of blood T cell repertoires in COVID-19. Method: immunoSEQ multiplex PCR; TCRdb's copy keeps in-frame clones and lacks some. The repertoire includes about 68,000 clones, almost 85% of them detected once, and 7.5% to 9% sits in the top ten. Sequencing input: peripheral blood. These receptors all come from a man aged 45-65 years with active COVID-19.

This rearrangement joins TRBV6-5 to TRBJ2-1; the D gene is possibly TRBD1 (6 bases). The CDR3 has 13 residues. V lost 4 bases, J lost 12 bases, and 16 bases lay in between. Germline lookup yields CDR1 MNHEY and CDR2 SVGAGI. The CDR3 DNA sequence: TGTGCCAGCAGTTGGGACACTTTAGGGCCGCAGTTCTTC. This encodes CASSWDTLGPQFF.

This clone was seen a single time. The V call is TRBV12-3 or TRBV12-4, the J call TRBJ2-1; 9 bases match TRBD1. V shed 7 bases and J 9 bases; nucleotides not matched to a gene: 4. The CDR3 contains 12 residues. CDR3 nucleotides: TGTGCCAGCACCGGACAGGGGACTGAGCAGTTCTTC. Protein product: CASTGQGTEQFF.

The V call is TRBV5-1, the J call TRBJ2-7, with 8 bases matching TRBD1. The CDR3 spans 14 residues. CDR1 and CDR2 from the germline V gene are SGHRS and YFSETQ. The junction had 4 bases not matched to a gene; V was cut back by 5 bases and J by 0 bases. The CDR3 spells CASRTTGASYEQYF. The CDR3 nucleotides are TGCGCCAGCAGAACGACAGGGGCCTCCTACGAGCAGTACTTC.

The CDR3 reads CASSEYRDSYNEQFF. The CDR3 DNA reads as TGTGCCAGCAGTGAGTACAGAGATTCCTACAATGAGCAGTTCTTC. The chain carries TRBV6-1 and TRBJ2-1; D remains unclear. This CDR3 has 15 residues. The V gene's germline CDR1 is MNHNS and CDR2 SASEGT. V lost 3 bases and J 1 base, leaving 10 bases between the germline ends.

This clone was observed a single time. The chain has TRBV6-1 and TRBJ1-2; D gene uncertain. The CDR3 is made up of 12 amino acids. The germline V gene encodes CDR1 MNHNS and CDR2 SASEGT. With 0 bases removed from V and 4 bases from J, the gap between germline ends came to 3 bases. The CDR3 DNA reads TGTGCCAGCAGTGAAGCTCGCTATGGCTACACCTTC. This codes for CASSEARYGYTF.

Regarding this clone: This specimen includes other DNA sequences encoding the same CDR3. This chain connects TRBV30 to TRBJ1-2; 8 bases are shared with TRBD1. The V gene end was trimmed by 4 bases and the J gene end by 2 bases; junction bases not matched to a gene: 6. Looked up from germline, CDR1 is GTSNPN and CDR2 is SVGIG (reference sequence). CDR3 length: 14 amino acids. CDR3 in amino acids: CAWKDRVGNYGYTF. The CDR3 DNA follows: TGTGCCTGGAAGGACAGGGTAGGGAACTATGGCTACACCTTC.

This chain connects TRBV15 to TRBJ1-5, with TRBD1 matching 11 bases. With 4 bases clipped from V and 5 bases from J, the junction kept 4 bases outside the gene matches. CDR3 length: 15 amino acids. The germline CDR1 and CDR2 sequences are LNHNV and YYDKDF (reference sequence). CDR3 nucleotide sequence: TGTGCCACCAGCATTTGGGGACAGGGGGATCAGCCCCAGCATTTT. It is translated as CATSIWGQGDQPQHF.

The chain is built from TRBV15 and TRBJ2-1, with D maybe TRBD2 (6 bases). The CDR3 is made up of 14 amino acids. Trimming left V 3 bases short and J 3 bases short, with 9 bases between. Germline assignment: CDR1 LNHNV and CDR2 YYDKDF (reference sequence). The CDR3 loop is CATSRGLDYNEQFF. DNA of the CDR3: TGTGCCACCAGCAGGGGACTTGACTACAATGAGCAGTTCTTC.

V gene TRBV3-1 (or the pseudogene TRBV3-2) combines with J gene TRBJ1-2; the match to TRBD1 covers 7 bases. The germline V gene has CDR1 LGHDT and CDR2 YNNKEL (reference sequence). The CDR3 sequence is 14 residues long. J lost 4 bases, V lost 0 bases, and 2 bases had no gene match. The CDR3 loop reads CASSQENRGYGYTF. CDR3 in DNA: TGTGCCAGCAGCCAAGAAAACAGGGGCTATGGCTACACCTTC.

The chain carries TRBV5-5 and TRBJ2-7, with 8 nucleotides matching TRBD1. The germline V gene has CDR1 SGHKS and CDR2 YYEKEE (reference sequence). V trimming: 5 bases; J trimming: 1 base; junction bases outside the gene matches: 5. CDR3 length: 14 amino acids. The CDR3 spells CASSLDRVSYEQYF. CDR3 in DNA: TGTGCCAGCAGTCTGGACAGGGTTTCCTACGAGCAGTACTTC.

The chain links TRBV19 to TRBJ2-7; 10 bases are shared with TRBD1. CDR3 length: 15 residues. In germline, CDR1 is LNHDA, CDR2 SQIVND (reference sequence). Trimming removed 5 bases from V and 5 bases from J; junction bases left unmatched: 9. The CDR3 is CASSAFRDRGNEQYF. CDR3 DNA sequence: TGTGCCAGTAGTGCGTTCCGGGACAGGGGTAACGAGCAGTACTTC.

V gene TRBV19 combines with J gene TRBJ1-5, with 7 positions matching TRBD1. V shed 7 bases and J 7 bases; nucleotides not matched to a gene: 13. The CDR3 contains 15 residues. Germline loops: CDR1 LNHDA, CDR2 SQIVND (reference sequence). Here the CDR3 DNA reads TGTGCCAGTACCAATGGGGCAGGGGGGTTCCAGCCCCAGCATTTT. Protein product: CASTNGAGGFQPQHF.

The rearrangement uses TRBV29-1 and TRBJ2-3; 8 bases map to TRBD2. Germline V gene sequence: CDR1 SQVTM, CDR2 ANQGSEA. This CDR3 has 16 residues. With 6 bases clipped from V and 0 bases from J, the junction kept 11 bases outside the gene matches. The CDR3: CSVLSSSGPSTDTQYF. CDR3 nucleotide sequence: TGCAGCGTCTTATCTTCTAGCGGGCCTAGCACAGATACGCAGTATTTT.

This rearrangement joins TRBV2 to TRBJ2-7, with a weak D call TRBD1 (6 bases). Germline assignment: CDR1 SNHLY and CDR2 FYNNEI. Trimming cost V 7 bases and J 5 bases, with 21 bases left between them. The CDR3 covers 15 residues. CDR3 protein: CASMATGPLSDEQYF. CDR3 bases: TGTGCCAGCATGGCGACAGGACCCCTATCTGACGAGCAGTACTTC.

The sample holds one count of this clone. The CDR3 DNA reads TGTGCCAGTACCGCAGTTGGGACAGGGGTTTTTAACTATGGCTACACCTTC. Translating gives CASTAVGTGVFNYGYTF. The chain recombines TRBV19 with TRBJ1-2, with 10 bases lining up with TRBD1. The CDR3 loop spans 17 amino acids. Per germline, CDR1 LNHDA and CDR2 SQIVND (reference sequence). Trimming cost V 7 bases and J 1 base; bases outside gene matches: 12.

The rearrangement uses TRBV6-5 and TRBJ2-7; TRBD1 matches 7 bases. Per the germline V gene, CDR1 is MNHEY and CDR2 is SVGAGI. CDR3 size: 14 residues. The V gene end was trimmed by 5 bases and the J gene end by 2 bases; junction bases not matched to a gene: 6. This CDR3 is CASSRQTGPYEQYF. The CDR3, as DNA: TGTGCCAGCAGTCGTCAGACAGGGCCCTACGAGCAGTACTTC.

V and J are TRBV4-1 and TRBJ2-2, with a weak D call TRBD1 (5 bases). V was shortened by 1 base and J by 3 bases, with 9 bases between the two germline ends. CDR1 is MGHRA, CDR2 YSYEKL, per germline. CDR3 length: 15 residues. The CDR3 nucleotides are TGCGCCAGCAGCCAAGGGGGCAGCTACACCGGGGAGCTGTTTTTT. This translates into CASSQGGSYTGELFF.

Only one count was recorded for this clone. This chain uses TRBV5-1 with TRBJ1-3; 8 positions match TRBD1. The CDR3 is 16 residues long. The germline CDR1 and CDR2 sequences are SGHRS and YFSETQ. After removal of 4 bases from V and 0 bases from J, the junction contained 6 bases not matched to a gene. As DNA, the CDR3 is TGCGCCAGCAGCCTGCAGGGGGCAAGCTCTGGAAACACCATATATTTT. Protein product: CASSLQGASSGNTIYF.

This clone was counted a single time. V and J are TRBV10-2 and TRBJ2-5; D is undetermined. V was trimmed by 6 bases and J by 5 bases, leaving 10 bases between them. The CDR3 runs 12 residues. Germline CDR1 and CDR2: WSHSY and SAAADI. As DNA, the CDR3 is TGCGCCAGCAGGACTGATGGGGAGACCCAGTACTTC. The encoded protein is CASRTDGETQYF.

The chain couples TRBV19 to TRBJ2-6, with a weak D call TRBD1 (6 bases). V lost 4 bases and J lost 0, with 13 bases in between. The CDR3 totals 17 residues. Germline-derived CDR1 and CDR2 are LNHDA and SQIVND (reference sequence). In DNA, the CDR3 is TGTGCCAGTAGTAGGCAGGGGCGGTTCTCTGGGGCCAACGTCCTGACTTTC. Its protein product is CASSRQGRFSGANVLTF.

The V and J genes are TRBV16 and TRBJ1-1; D is undetermined. Trimming removed 1 base at V and 7 bases at J, with 7 bases between. Germline loops: CDR1 KGHSY, CDR2 FQNENV. This CDR3 has 12 residues. In DNA form, the CDR3 reads TGTGCCAGCAGCCAATACATCTTTGAAGCTTTCTTT. Translated: CASSQYIFEAFF.

This rearrangement joins TRBV24-1 to TRBJ2-1, with 7 bases identical to TRBD1. V shed 4 bases and J 9 bases; nucleotides not matched to a gene: 5. The germline CDR1 and CDR2 sequences are KGHDR and SFDVKD. The length of the CDR3 is 13 residues. The CDR3 bases are TGTGCCACCAGTGACTTGACAGGGCCTGAGCAGTTCTTC. The encoded protein is CATSDLTGPEQFF.